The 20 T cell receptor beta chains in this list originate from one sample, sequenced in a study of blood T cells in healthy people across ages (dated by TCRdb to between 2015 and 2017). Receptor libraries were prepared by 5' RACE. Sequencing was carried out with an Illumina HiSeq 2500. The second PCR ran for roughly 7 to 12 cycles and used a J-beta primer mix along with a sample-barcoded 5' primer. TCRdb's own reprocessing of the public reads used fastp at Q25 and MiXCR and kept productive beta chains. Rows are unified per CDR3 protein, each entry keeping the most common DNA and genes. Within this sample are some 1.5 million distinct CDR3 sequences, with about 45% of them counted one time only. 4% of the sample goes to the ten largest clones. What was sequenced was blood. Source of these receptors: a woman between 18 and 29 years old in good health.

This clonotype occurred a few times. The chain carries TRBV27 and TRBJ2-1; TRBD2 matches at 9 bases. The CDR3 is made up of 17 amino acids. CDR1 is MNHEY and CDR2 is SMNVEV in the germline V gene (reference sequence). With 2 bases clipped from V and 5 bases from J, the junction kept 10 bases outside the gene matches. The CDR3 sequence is CASSLTPRVAGDNEQFF. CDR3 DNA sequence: TGTGCCAGCAGTTTAACCCCCCGGGTAGCGGGGGACAATGAGCAGTTCTTC.

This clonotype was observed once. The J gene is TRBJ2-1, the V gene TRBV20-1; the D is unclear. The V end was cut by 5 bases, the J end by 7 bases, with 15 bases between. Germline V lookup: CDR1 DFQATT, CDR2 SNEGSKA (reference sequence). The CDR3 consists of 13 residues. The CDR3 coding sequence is TGCAGTGCTCCTCATCCAATGGAGAATGAGCAGTTCTTC. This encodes CSAPHPMENEQFF.

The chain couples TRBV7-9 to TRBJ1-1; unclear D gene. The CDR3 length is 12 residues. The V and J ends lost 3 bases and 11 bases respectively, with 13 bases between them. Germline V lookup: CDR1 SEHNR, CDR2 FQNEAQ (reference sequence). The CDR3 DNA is TGTGCCAGCAGCTTGGGAGGAGATCGGGCTTTCTTT. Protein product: CASSLGGDRAFF.

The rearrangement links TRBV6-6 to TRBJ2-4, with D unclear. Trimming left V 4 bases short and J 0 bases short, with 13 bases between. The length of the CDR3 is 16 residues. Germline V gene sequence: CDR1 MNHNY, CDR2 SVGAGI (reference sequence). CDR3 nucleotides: TGTGCCAGCAGTTCGGGCAGTGCCGTAGCCAAAAACATTCAGTACTTC. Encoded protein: CASSSGSAVAKNIQYF.

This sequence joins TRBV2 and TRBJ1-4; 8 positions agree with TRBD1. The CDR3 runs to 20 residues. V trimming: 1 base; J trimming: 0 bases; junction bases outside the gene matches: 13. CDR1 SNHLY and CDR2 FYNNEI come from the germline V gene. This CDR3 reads CASSEVGAGTGIPTNEKLFF. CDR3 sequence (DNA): TGTGCCAGCAGTGAAGTCGGTGCAGGGACAGGAATACCAACTAATGAAAAACTGTTTTTT. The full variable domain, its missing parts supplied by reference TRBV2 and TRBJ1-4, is EPEVTQTPSHQVTQMGQEVILRCVPISNHLYFYWYRQILGQKVEFLVSFYNNEISEKSEIFDDQFSVERPDGSNFTLKIRSTKLEDSAMYFCASSEVGAGTGIPTNEKLFFGSGTQLSVL.

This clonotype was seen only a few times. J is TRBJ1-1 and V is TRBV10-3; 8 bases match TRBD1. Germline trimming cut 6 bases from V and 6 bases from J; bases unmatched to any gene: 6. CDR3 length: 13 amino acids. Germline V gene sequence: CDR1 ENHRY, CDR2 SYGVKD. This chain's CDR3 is CAIRTGEMAEAFF. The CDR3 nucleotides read TGTGCCATCAGGACAGGGGAGATGGCTGAAGCTTTCTTT.

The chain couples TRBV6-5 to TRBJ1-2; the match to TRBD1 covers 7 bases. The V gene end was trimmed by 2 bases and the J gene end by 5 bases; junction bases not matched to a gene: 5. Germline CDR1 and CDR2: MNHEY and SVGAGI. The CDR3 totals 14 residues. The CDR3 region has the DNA TGTGCCAGCAGTTACGGCCAGGGGGGATATGGCTACACCTTC. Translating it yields CASSYGQGGYGYTF.

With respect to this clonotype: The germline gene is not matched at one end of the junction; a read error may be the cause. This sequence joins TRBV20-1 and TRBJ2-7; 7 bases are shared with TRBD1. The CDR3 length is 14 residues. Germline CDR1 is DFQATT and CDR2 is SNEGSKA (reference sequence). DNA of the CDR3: TGCAGTGCTGCAACAGGGGAGCGCTCCTACGAGCAGCACTTC. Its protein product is CSAATGERSYEQHF.

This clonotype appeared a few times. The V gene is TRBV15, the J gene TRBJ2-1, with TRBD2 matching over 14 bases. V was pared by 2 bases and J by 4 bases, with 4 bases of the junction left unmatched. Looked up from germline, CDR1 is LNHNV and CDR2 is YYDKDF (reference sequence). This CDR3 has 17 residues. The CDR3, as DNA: TGTGCCACCAGCAGACCGGGGACTAGCGGGAGTTACAATGAGCAGTTCTTC. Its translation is CATSRPGTSGSYNEQFF. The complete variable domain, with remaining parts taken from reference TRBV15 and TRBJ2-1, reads DAMVIQNPRYQVTQFGKPVTLSCSQTLNHNVMYWYQQKSSQAPKLLFHYYDKDFNNEADTPDNFQSRRPNTSFCFLDIRSPGLGDTAMYLCATSRPGTSGSYNEQFFGPGTRLTVL.

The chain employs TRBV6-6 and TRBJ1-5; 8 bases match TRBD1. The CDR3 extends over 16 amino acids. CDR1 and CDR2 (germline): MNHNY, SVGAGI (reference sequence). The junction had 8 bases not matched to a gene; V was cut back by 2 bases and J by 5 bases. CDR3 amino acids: CASSYPTGGEDQPQHF. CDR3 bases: TGTGCCAGCAGTTACCCCACAGGGGGAGAAGATCAGCCCCAGCATTTT.

The CDR3 loop is CASSQEGLGGYTF. The CDR3 DNA is TGTGCCAGCAGCCAAGAAGGCCTGGGGGGCTACACCTTC. V usage is TRBV6-5 and J usage is TRBJ1-2; no clear D. Germline V gives CDR1 MNHEY, CDR2 SVGAGI. This CDR3 comprises 13 residues. Trimming pared 6 bases from V and 8 bases from J, leaving 16 bases between.

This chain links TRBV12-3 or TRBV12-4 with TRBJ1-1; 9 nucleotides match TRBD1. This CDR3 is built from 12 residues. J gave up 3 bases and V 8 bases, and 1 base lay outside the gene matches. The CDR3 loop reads CASGQGHTEAFF. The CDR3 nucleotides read TGTGCCAGCGGACAGGGGCACACTGAAGCTTTCTTT.

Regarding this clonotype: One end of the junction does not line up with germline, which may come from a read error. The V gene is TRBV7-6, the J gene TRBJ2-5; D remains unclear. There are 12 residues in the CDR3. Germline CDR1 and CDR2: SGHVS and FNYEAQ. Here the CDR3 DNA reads TGTGCCAGTAGCTACGACCAAGAGACCCAGTACTTC. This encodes CASSYDQETQYF. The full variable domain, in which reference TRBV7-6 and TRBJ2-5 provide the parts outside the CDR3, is GAGVSQSPRYKVTKRGQDVALRCDPISGHVSLYWYRQALGQGPEFLTYFNYEAQQDKSGLPNDRFSAERPEGSISTLTIQRTEQRDSAMYRCASSYDQETQYFGPGTRLLVL.

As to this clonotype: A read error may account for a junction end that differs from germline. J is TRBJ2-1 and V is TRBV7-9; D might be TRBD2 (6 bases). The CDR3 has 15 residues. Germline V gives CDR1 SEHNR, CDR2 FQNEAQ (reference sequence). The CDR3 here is CVSSPIGGTYNEQFF. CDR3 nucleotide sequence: TGTGTCAGCAGCCCGATTGGGGGGACCTACAATGAGCAGTTCTTC.

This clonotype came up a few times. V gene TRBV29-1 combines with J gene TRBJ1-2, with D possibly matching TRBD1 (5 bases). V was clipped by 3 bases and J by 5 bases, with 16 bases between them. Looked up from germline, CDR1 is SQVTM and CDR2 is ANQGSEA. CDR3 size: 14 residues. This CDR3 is CSVDRAGDGYGYTF. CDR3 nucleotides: TGCAGCGTTGATAGGGCGGGGGATGGATATGGCTACACCTTC. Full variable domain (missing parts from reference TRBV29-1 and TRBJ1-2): SAVISQKPSRDICQRGTSLTIQCQVDSQVTMMFWYRQQPGQSLTLIATANQGSEATYESGFVIDKFPISRPNLTFSTLTVSNMSPEDSSIYLCSVDRAGDGYGYTFGSGTRLTVV.

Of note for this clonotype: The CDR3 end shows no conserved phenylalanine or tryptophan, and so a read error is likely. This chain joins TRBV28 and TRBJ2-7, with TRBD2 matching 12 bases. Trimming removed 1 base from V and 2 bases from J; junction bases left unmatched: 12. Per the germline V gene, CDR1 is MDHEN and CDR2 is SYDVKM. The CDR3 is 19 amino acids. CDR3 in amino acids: CASSLFWASGRATPYEQYL. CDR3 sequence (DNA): TGTGCCAGCAGTTTATTTTGGGCTAGCGGGAGGGCAACCCCCTACGAGCAGTACTTA.

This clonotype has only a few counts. CDR3 sequence reads: CASSYSGQGMFNGYTF. The CDR3 DNA follows: TGTGCCAGCAGTTACTCAGGACAGGGCATGTTCAATGGCTACACCTTC. The chain has TRBV6-5 and TRBJ1-2, with 8 bases lining up with TRBD1. V shed 0 bases and J 6 bases; nucleotides not matched to a gene: 9. The CDR3 spans 16 residues. Germline-derived CDR1 and CDR2 are MNHEY and SVGAGI.

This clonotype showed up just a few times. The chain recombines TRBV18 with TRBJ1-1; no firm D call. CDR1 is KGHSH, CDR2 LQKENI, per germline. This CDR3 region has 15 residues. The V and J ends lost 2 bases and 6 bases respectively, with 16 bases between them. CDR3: CASSPGLTLVAEAFF. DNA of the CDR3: TGTGCCAGCTCACCAGGACTTACACTCGTCGCTGAAGCTTTCTTT.

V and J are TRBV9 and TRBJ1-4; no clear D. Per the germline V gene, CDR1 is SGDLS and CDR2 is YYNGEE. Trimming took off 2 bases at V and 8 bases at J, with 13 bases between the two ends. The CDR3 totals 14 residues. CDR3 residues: CASSVGAFGEKLFF. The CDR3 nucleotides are TGTGCCAGCAGCGTCGGCGCCTTCGGAGAAAAACTGTTTTTT.

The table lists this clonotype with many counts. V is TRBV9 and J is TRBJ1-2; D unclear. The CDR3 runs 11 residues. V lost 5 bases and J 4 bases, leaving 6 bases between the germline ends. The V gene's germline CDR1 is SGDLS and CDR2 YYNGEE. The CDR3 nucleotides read TGTGCCAGCAGAACGGGCTATGGCTACACCTTC. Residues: CASRTGYGYTF.